This T cell receptor (beta chain) comes out of a study of cytotoxic CD8 clonotypes in ibrutinib-treated CLL. The overall study: Samples showed on average roughly 260,000 productive templates and about 100,000 productive rearrangements. Overall study results and limits: Ibrutinib response saw clonality rise, and progression saw it return toward baseline. Public clonotypes showed up rarely, and on treatment they shrank or held steady.

The CDR3 length is 13 residues. V gave up 1 base and J gave up 4 bases, with 8 bases separating them. The germline V gene has CDR1 SGDLS and CDR2 YYNGEE. About this clone: The antigen is unknown.

A 1 in 200,000 to 1 in 1 million T cell depth was the sequencing target. Sequencing used immunoSEQ multiplex PCR; TCRdb keeps in-frame clones, though not all of them. The sample consists of some 290,000 clones, approximately 80% of them appearing once. The sequences come from PBMCs, collected before ibrutinib treatment. This TCR was recovered from a human donor with chronic lymphocytic leukemia. V gene TRBV9 combines with J gene TRBJ1-2, with D possibly matching TRBD1 (5 bases). The CDR3 DNA follows: TGTGCCAGCAGCGTAAGGCAGGGCTATGGCTACACCTTC. This translates into CASSVRQGYGYTF.